This is a list of T cell receptor beta chains from one sample in a study of T cell repertoires in cytomegalovirus infection. TCRdb analysed the reads with MiXCR anew, one entry per CDR3 protein. The sample yields some 100,000 distinct CDR3 sequences, less than 25% seen once. The specimen was CD8+ T cells from PBMCs. These receptors all stem from a human donor in good health (CMV status not recorded). Some clones in this sample may be carry-over from other donors' samples. The CDR3 runs from the conserved cysteine through the conserved F or W. The order of the fields is D gene, V gene, clone size, CDR3 length, J gene, CDR3 DNA, CDR3 protein. A D gene is named only where the DNA matches it firmly. For some rows the clone size is stated as once, few or many, or as a class when expanded; others skip it.

.	TRBV7-9	few	13	TRBJ2-1	TGTGCCAGCAGCCCTACGGTGGGTATTGAGCAGTTCTTC	CASSPTVGIEQFF
.	TRBV19	few	12	TRBJ2-1	TGTGCCAGTACCCAAGGAGTTAATGAGCAGTTCTTC	CASTQGVNEQFF
.	TRBV9	.	15	TRBJ1-5	TGTTCCAGCAGCGTAGACGGACAGTATCGCCAGCCCCAGCATTTT	CSSSVDGQYRQPQHF
.	TRBV19	.	12	TRBJ2-1	TGTGCCAGTAGTACGGCACGCAATGAGCAGTTCTTC	CASSTARNEQFF
.	TRBV4-3	few	16	TRBJ2-2	TGCGCCAGCAGCCAAGAACGGGGGTGGGGGCCCGGGGAGCTGTTTTTT	CASSQERGWGPGELFF
.	TRBV20-1	.	15	TRBJ1-2	TGCAGTGCTAGGTCGGTGGGGGGGCGCACCCATGGCTACACCTTC	CSARSVGGRTHGYTF
.	TRBV5-1	few	11	TRBJ2-5	TGCGCCAGCCTGCTAGGAGAGACCCAGTACTTC	CASLLGETQYF
.	TRBV7-9	many	15	TRBJ2-5	TGTGCCAGCAGCGATACTCGGCGAGGGGGTGAGACCCAGTACTTC	CASSDTRRGGETQYF
.	TRBV7-9	few	15	TRBJ1-1	TGTGCCAGCAGTTCACAGGGTTTTGCGAACACTGAAGCTTTCTTT	CASSSQGFANTEAFF
.	TRBV3-1	few	15	TRBJ2-5	TGTGCCAGCAGCCAAGATAGAGGGGCTCTAGCGCCGGACCCCTTC	CASSQDRGALAPDPF
TRBD2	TRBV7-8	few	15	TRBJ2-1	TGTGCCAGCAGCTTAGGGACTAGCGGATTCCATGAGCAGTTCTTC	CASSLGTSGFHEQFF
TRBD1	TRBV7-3	many	15	TRBJ2-2	TGTGCCAGCAGCTTATCGGCAGGGGGCTCCGGGGAGCTGTTTTTT	CASSLSAGGSGELFF
.	TRBV5-1	few	16	TRBJ1-1	TGCGCCAGCAGCTTGGGTAGGGCAAACTTGGGCACTGAAGCTTTCTTT	CASSLGRANLGTEAFF
.	TRBV20-1	.	14	TRBJ2-1	TGCAGTGCTAGAGTCGGGACCGTGTACAATGAGCAGTTCTTC	CSARVGTVYNEQFF
.	TRBV7-9	.	12	TRBJ1-2	TGTGCCTCCGGGCAGGGGAGCTATGGCTACACCTTC	CASGQGSYGYTF
TRBD2	TRBV7-9	.	16	TRBJ2-2	TGTGCCAGCAGCACTCTAGCGGGGGGGCTTACCGGGGAGCTGTTTTTT	CASSTLAGGLTGELFF
.	TRBV24-1	few	12	TRBJ1-2	TGTGCCACCAGTGATTTGAACTATGGCTACACCTTC	CATSDLNYGYTF
.	TRBV6-1	.	14	TRBJ2-1	TGTGCCAGCAGTTCCTGGGGTTCCTACAATGAGCAGTTCTTC	CASSSWGSYNEQFF
.	TRBV29-1	.	13	TRBJ2-7	TGCAGCGTTGACGAGGCAGGGCGCTACGAGCAGTACTTC	CSVDEAGRYEQYF
TRBD2	TRBV11-2	.	19	TRBJ2-1	TGTGCCAGCAGCTCTTCCGGGACTAGCGGTACTAGCTCCTACAAAGAGCAGTTCTTC	CASSSSGTSGTSSYKEQFF
.	TRBV6-6	.	16	TRBJ2-1	TGTGCCAGCAGTTACTCACGGGACTGGGCTTACAATGAGCAGTTCTTC	CASSYSRDWAYNEQFF
.	TRBV13	.	15	TRBJ2-7	TGTGCCAGCAGCCCCACTCCACAGGTTACCTACGAGCAGTACTTC	CASSPTPQVTYEQYF
.	TRBV27	once	13	TRBJ2-3	TGTGCCAGCAGTTTAACCTACACAGATACGCAGTATTTT	CASSLTYTDTQYF
.	TRBV4-3	many	19	TRBJ2-1	TGCGCCAGCAGCCAAGTAGACAGTAGACTAGTACAGGTGGGGAATGAGCAGTTCTTC	CASSQVDSRLVQVGNEQFF
.	TRBV2	few	12	TRBJ2-5	TGTGCCAGCACTGCCTCCCGGGAGACCCAGTACTTC	CASTASRETQYF
.	TRBV11-2	many	17	TRBJ1-1	TGTGCCAGCAGCCCATTGCCGGGACACGCCGGCAACACTGAAGCTTTCTTT	CASSPLPGHAGNTEAFF
.	TRBV6-5	.	16	TRBJ2-1	TGTGCCAGCAGCCCTTTCGGAGCGGGTAAAGGCAATGAGCAGTTCTTC	CASSPFGAGKGNEQFF